A single sample gave rise to the 30 T cell receptor beta chains below, sequenced in a study of blood T cell repertoires in COVID-19. Only in-frame clones appear in the TCRdb table, and some are missing; sequencing was by immunoSEQ multiplex PCR. The sample has some 76,000 clones, 75% to 90% seen once. Sequencing input: peripheral blood. The receptors come from a human donor in a cohort sampled during active COVID-19.

The CDR3, as DNA: TGTGCCACCAGCAGAGATTATTCCGACAATGAGCAGTTCTTC. Its protein product is CATSRDYSDNEQFF. This sequence joins TRBV15 and TRBJ2-1, with D unclear. Looked up from germline, CDR1 is LNHNV and CDR2 is YYDKDF (reference sequence). There are 14 residues in the CDR3. V gave up 0 bases and J gave up 5 bases, with 8 bases separating them.

The rearrangement joins TRBV19 to TRBJ2-2; tentatively, D is TRBD1 (5 bases). Germline V lookup: CDR1 LNHDA, CDR2 SQIVND (reference sequence). V dropped 5 bases and J dropped 6 bases, with 10 bases sitting between them. This CDR3 has 13 residues. CDR3 amino acids: CASSGAYPGELFF. CDR3 sequence (DNA): TGTGCCAGTAGTGGGGCGTATCCCGGGGAGCTGTTTTTT.

This chain uses TRBV3-1 (or the pseudogene TRBV3-2) with TRBJ2-5; D is possibly TRBD1 (5 bases). The CDR3 covers 13 residues. CDR1 is LGHDT, CDR2 YNNKEL, per germline (reference sequence). V dropped 4 bases and J dropped 2 bases, with 8 bases sitting between them. The CDR3 protein is CASSRQGQETQYF. The CDR3 region has the DNA TGTGCCAGCAGCCGGCAGGGTCAAGAGACCCAGTACTTC.

The chain links TRBV13 to TRBJ2-1, with D possibly matching TRBD2 (5 bases). In germline, CDR1 is PRHDT, CDR2 FYEKMQ (reference sequence). The CDR3 has 15 amino acids. The germline V and J ends were trimmed by 5 bases and 1 base, with 12 bases remaining between them. Here the CDR3 DNA reads TGTGCCAGCAGCCACGGAGGCTCTTCCTACAATGAGCAGTTCTTC. Its protein is CASSHGGSSYNEQFF.

This clone has more than one count but fewer than ten. The chain joins TRBV6-5 to TRBJ1-2; TRBD1 aligns across 7 bases. V dropped 8 bases and J dropped 4; count of bases not matched to a gene: 7. CDR1 and CDR2 from the germline V gene are MNHEY and SVGAGI. The CDR3 covers 13 residues. This chain's CDR3 is CASGPQGGYGYTF. The CDR3 DNA reads TGTGCCAGCGGCCCTCAGGGGGGCTATGGCTACACCTTC.

The rearrangement links TRBV5-1 to TRBJ1-6; 7 bases line up with TRBD1. V trimming: 0 bases; J trimming: 1 base; junction bases outside the gene matches: 1. The CDR3 runs to 16 residues. The V gene's germline CDR1 is SGHRS and CDR2 YFSETQ. As DNA, the CDR3 is TGCGCCAGCAGCTTGGGGACAGGATCCTATAATTCACCCCTCCACTTT. Its protein is CASSLGTGSYNSPLHF. The full variable domain, completed using reference TRBV5-1 and TRBJ1-6, is KAGVTQTPRYLIKTRGQQVTLSCSPISGHRSVSWYQQTPGQGLQFLFEYFSETQRNKGNFPGRFSGRQFSNSRSEMNVSTLELGDSALYLCASSLGTGSYNSPLHFGNGTRLTVT.

The rearrangement uses TRBV3-1 (or the pseudogene TRBV3-2) and TRBJ1-4; maybe TRBD1 (6 bases). V lost 4 bases and J lost 7, with 13 bases in between. This CDR3 region has 14 residues. Germline V gene sequence: CDR1 LGHDT, CDR2 YNNKEL (reference sequence). The CDR3 region has the DNA TGTGCCAGCAGCCCAAGGGGGTCCTCTGAAAAACTGTTTTTT. As protein: CASSPRGSSEKLFF.

The rearrangement joins TRBV6-1 to TRBJ2-5, with D possibly matching TRBD2 (6 bases). With 3 bases removed from V and 5 bases from J, the gap between germline ends came to 16 bases. CDR3 length: 15 amino acids. CDR1 and CDR2 (germline): MNHNS, SASEGT. CDR3 sequence: CASSDPVSGRETQYF. In nucleotides, the CDR3 is TGTGCCAGCAGTGACCCCGTAAGCGGGCGGGAGACCCAGTACTTC.

This clone was counted between two and nine times. The chain combines TRBV29-1 with TRBJ2-2; perhaps TRBD2 as D (7 bases). This CDR3 region has 14 residues. Germline V gene lookup returns CDR1 SQVTM and CDR2 ANQGSEA. Trimming took 7 bases from V and 5 from J, leaving 17 bases between them. The CDR3 spells CSAERGGGTGELFF. The CDR3 DNA reads TGCAGCGCAGAAAGGGGAGGGGGGACCGGGGAGCTGTTTTTT.

This clone was found once. The chain is built from TRBV3-1 (or the pseudogene TRBV3-2) and TRBJ2-7, with 7 bases fitting TRBD2. The ends lost 4 bases at V and 0 bases at J; junction bases unmatched: 15. Germline loops: CDR1 LGHDT, CDR2 YNNKEL (reference sequence). CDR3 size: 18 residues. The CDR3 DNA reads as TGTGCCAGCAGCCGCCTCATTGCGGGGGTAGGGAGCTCCTACGAGCAGTACTTC. It codes for CASSRLIAGVGSSYEQYF.

Note on this clone: The sample carries other DNA sequences with the same CDR3. The rearrangement uses TRBV2 and TRBJ1-1; D is ambiguous. V was clipped by 4 bases and J by 1 base, with 7 bases between them. CDR3 length: 13 amino acids. In germline, CDR1 is SNHLY, CDR2 FYNNEI. CDR3 bases: TGTGCCAGCAGTGTCGGGGAGAACACTGAAGCTTTCTTT. It translates to CASSVGENTEAFF. Full variable domain (outside the CDR3, taken from reference TRBV2 and TRBJ1-1): EPEVTQTPSHQVTQMGQEVILRCVPISNHLYFYWYRQILGQKVEFLVSFYNNEISEKSEIFDDQFSVERPDGSNFTLKIRSTKLEDSAMYFCASSVGENTEAFFGQGTRLTVV.

This clone was observed a single time. The V call is TRBV3-1 (or the pseudogene TRBV3-2), the J call TRBJ2-3, with 12 bases identical to TRBD1. Germline V gene sequence: CDR1 LGHDT, CDR2 YNNKEL (reference sequence). This CDR3 is 16 amino acids long. The V gene end was trimmed by 4 bases and the J gene end by 4 bases; junction bases not matched to a gene: 6. The CDR3 loop reads CASSPSGTGGSDTQYF. The DNA for the CDR3 is TGTGCCAGCAGCCCAAGTGGGACAGGGGGCTCAGATACGCAGTATTTT.

This chain uses TRBV7-6 with TRBJ2-7; D is possibly TRBD2 (5 bases). The CDR3 consists of 15 residues. Germline V gene lookup returns CDR1 SGHVS and CDR2 FNYEAQ. V was cut by 1 base and J by 0 bases, with 10 bases left in between. The CDR3 loop reads CASSLGGRLSYEQYF. The CDR3 nucleotides read TGTGCCAGCAGCTTAGGAGGGCGTCTCTCCTACGAGCAGTACTTC.

The gene calls are TRBV5-1 and TRBJ2-7, with TRBD2 matching 7 bases. The CDR3 is 15 residues long. Losses at the gene ends were 0 bases for V and 0 bases for J; bases not matched to a gene: 3. The germline V gene encodes CDR1 SGHRS and CDR2 YFSETQ. The CDR3 region is CASSLGSGFSYEQYF. The CDR3 bases are TGCGCCAGCAGCTTGGGTAGCGGGTTCTCCTACGAGCAGTACTTC. Complete variable domain (other parts from reference TRBV5-1 and TRBJ2-7): KAGVTQTPRYLIKTRGQQVTLSCSPISGHRSVSWYQQTPGQGLQFLFEYFSETQRNKGNFPGRFSGRQFSNSRSEMNVSTLELGDSALYLCASSLGSGFSYEQYFGPGTRLTVT.

This clone was detected only a few times. The CDR3 loop reads CASRYRQGGTEAFF. CDR3 coding DNA: TGCGCCAGCAGATACCGACAGGGGGGCACTGAAGCTTTCTTT. The rearrangement joins TRBV5-1 to TRBJ1-1; 9 bases are a match to TRBD1. This CDR3 contains 14 residues. Per germline, CDR1 SGHRS and CDR2 YFSETQ. Trimming took 5 bases from V and 4 from J; bases not matched to a gene: 6.

The V and J genes are TRBV28 and TRBJ2-7; tentatively, D is TRBD1 (6 bases). The CDR3 totals 15 residues. Germline CDR1 is MDHEN and CDR2 is SYDVKM. Trimming cost V 4 bases and J 4 bases, with 17 bases left between them. For the CDR3, the DNA is TGTGCCAGCAGTTGGCAGGGGATTGGGATATACGAGCAGTACTTC. Translating it yields CASSWQGIGIYEQYF. Supplemented by reference TRBV28 and TRBJ2-7, the full variable domain reads DVKVTQSSRYLVKRTGEKVFLECVQDMDHENMFWYRQDPGLGLRLIYFSYDVKMKEKGDIPEGYSVSREKKERFSLILESASTNQTSMYLCASSWQGIGIYEQYFGPGTRLTVT.

V usage is TRBV6-5 and J usage is TRBJ2-3; TRBD1 aligns across 7 bases. CDR1 MNHEY and CDR2 SVGAGI come from the germline V gene. The V gene end was trimmed by 8 bases and the J gene end by 2 bases; junction bases not matched to a gene: 7. The CDR3 has 14 residues. DNA for the CDR3: TGTGCCAGCTACAGGGGTGGCCCCACAGATACGCAGTATTTT. It yields the protein CASYRGGPTDTQYF.

The J gene is TRBJ2-5, the V gene TRBV29-1, with a tentative D call TRBD2 (5 bases). The CDR3 loop spans 14 amino acids. V lost 2 bases, J lost 2 bases, and 12 bases lay in between. Germline CDR1 and CDR2: SQVTM and ANQGSEA. The DNA of the CDR3 is TGCAGCGTTGAACGGGGTCTACTACAAGAGACCCAGTACTTC. It encodes CSVERGLLQETQYF. The whole variable domain, filled in from reference TRBV29-1 and TRBJ2-5, reads SAVISQKPSRDICQRGTSLTIQCQVDSQVTMMFWYRQQPGQSLTLIATANQGSEATYESGFVIDKFPISRPNLTFSTLTVSNMSPEDSSIYLCSVERGLLQETQYFGPGTRLLVL.

V gene TRBV6-5 combines with J gene TRBJ1-4; D is unresolved. The germline V gene has CDR1 MNHEY and CDR2 SVGAGI. Trimming took off 6 bases at V and 0 bases at J, with 11 bases between the two ends. This CDR3 contains 15 residues. CDR3 nucleotide sequence: TGTGCCAGCAGGATACAGCCTACAACTAATGAAAAACTGTTTTTT. It yields the protein CASRIQPTTNEKLFF.

This clone has just one count. The rearrangement joins TRBV18 to TRBJ2-3; 9 bases are a match to TRBD2. Germline CDR1 is KGHSH and CDR2 is LQKENI. The V segment lost 3 bases and the J segment 0 bases; nucleotides outside the gene matches: 7. The CDR3 has 17 residues. DNA for the CDR3: TGTGCCAGCTCACCCCTTCTACTAGCGGGTAGCACAGATACGCAGTATTTT. Translated, it gives CASSPLLLAGSTDTQYF.

This chain links TRBV2 with TRBJ1-2; D not certain. From germline, CDR1 is SNHLY and CDR2 FYNNEI. Trimming shortened V by 7 bases and J by 4 bases, and 13 bases separated the two germline ends. The CDR3 spans 13 residues. CDR3 nucleotides: TGTGCCAGCAAATATTTCTTCTCCTATGGCTACACCTTC. It specifies CASKYFFSYGYTF.

This chain uses TRBV5-1 with TRBJ2-2, with D perhaps TRBD2 (5 bases). CDR1 SGHRS and CDR2 YFSETQ come from the germline V gene. This CDR3 spans 14 amino acids. Trimming took off 6 bases at V and 2 bases at J, with 11 bases between the two ends. CDR3 sequence: CASNRGLNTGELFF. The CDR3 region has the DNA TGCGCCAGCAACCGCGGGCTTAACACCGGGGAGCTGTTTTTT.

This chain joins TRBV5-4 and TRBJ1-1, with TRBD1 identical over 8 bases. The CDR3 length is 13 residues. Trimming cost V 4 bases and J 4 bases; bases outside gene matches: 3. Germline values: CDR1 SGHNT, CDR2 YYREEE (reference sequence). The CDR3 spells CASSQTGGTEAFF. Here the CDR3 DNA reads TGTGCCAGCAGCCAAACAGGGGGCACTGAAGCTTTCTTT.

The chain employs TRBV5-1 and TRBJ2-7; the match to TRBD2 covers 9 bases. This CDR3 region has 15 residues. The germline V gene has CDR1 SGHRS and CDR2 YFSETQ. Trimming at V came to 2 bases and at J to 6 bases, leaving 9 bases not matched to a gene. The CDR3 bases are TGCGCCAGCAGCTTAGCGGGACTAGCTGGGGTCGAGCAGTACTTC. This translates into CASSLAGLAGVEQYF.

The chain carries TRBV19 and TRBJ1-5; D is undetermined. Germline V gene sequence: CDR1 LNHDA, CDR2 SQIVND (reference sequence). This CDR3 has 12 amino acids. Trimming stripped 3 bases from V and 3 bases from J, with 3 bases between. The CDR3 DNA sequence: TGTGCCAGTAGTATTCACAATCAGCCCCAGCATTTT. It codes for CASSIHNQPQHF.

The genes are TRBV7-6 and TRBJ2-7; a possible D gene is TRBD2 (5 bases). The germline V and J ends were trimmed by 4 bases and 7 bases, with 17 bases remaining between them. Germline-derived CDR1 and CDR2 are SGHVS and FNYEAQ. The CDR3 loop spans 14 amino acids. CDR3 nucleotides: TGTGCCAGCAGCTCGATCCTTGGTCCGGGGGAGCAGTACTTC. It specifies CASSSILGPGEQYF.

This clone came up a few times. The genes are TRBV27 and TRBJ1-5; TRBD1 might be the D (5 bases). The V gene lost 6 bases and the J gene lost 7 bases, with 19 bases spanning the gap. The CDR3 covers 15 residues. The germline V gene encodes CDR1 MNHEY and CDR2 SMNVEV (reference sequence). The CDR3 nucleotides are TGTGCCAGCAGCTCGTGGCCGGGGGGGAACCAGCCCCAGCATTTT. Translating gives CASSSWPGGNQPQHF.

V gene TRBV19 combines with J gene TRBJ1-2; D is undetermined. The CDR3 extends over 14 amino acids. From germline, CDR1 is LNHDA and CDR2 SQIVND (reference sequence). V was clipped by 4 bases and J by 4 bases, with 13 bases between them. CDR3 sequence reads: CASSSRAYLYGYTF. CDR3 coding DNA: TGTGCCAGTAGTAGTCGAGCCTACCTCTATGGCTACACCTTC.

V and J are TRBV2 and TRBJ1-3, with TRBD1 as a possible D gene (6 bases). The CDR3 sequence is 15 residues long. Germline CDR1 and CDR2: SNHLY and FYNNEI. Between the trimmed V and J ends, which lost 6 bases and 2 bases, there was a span of 14 bases. The CDR3 sequence: CASSSSPGAGNTIYF. The CDR3 nucleotides read TGTGCCAGCAGCAGCTCGCCAGGGGCTGGAAACACCATATATTTT.

This clone was recorded only once. In nucleotides, the CDR3 is TGTGCCAGCAGCTCATACAGGGACGACGAAAAACTGTTTTTT. It yields the protein CASSSYRDDEKLFF. The chain has TRBV7-8 and TRBJ1-4; D possibly corresponds to TRBD1 (6 bases). This CDR3 contains 14 residues. Between the trimmed V and J ends, which lost 4 bases and 8 bases, there was a span of 14 bases. The germline CDR1 and CDR2 sequences are SGHVS and FQNEAQ.